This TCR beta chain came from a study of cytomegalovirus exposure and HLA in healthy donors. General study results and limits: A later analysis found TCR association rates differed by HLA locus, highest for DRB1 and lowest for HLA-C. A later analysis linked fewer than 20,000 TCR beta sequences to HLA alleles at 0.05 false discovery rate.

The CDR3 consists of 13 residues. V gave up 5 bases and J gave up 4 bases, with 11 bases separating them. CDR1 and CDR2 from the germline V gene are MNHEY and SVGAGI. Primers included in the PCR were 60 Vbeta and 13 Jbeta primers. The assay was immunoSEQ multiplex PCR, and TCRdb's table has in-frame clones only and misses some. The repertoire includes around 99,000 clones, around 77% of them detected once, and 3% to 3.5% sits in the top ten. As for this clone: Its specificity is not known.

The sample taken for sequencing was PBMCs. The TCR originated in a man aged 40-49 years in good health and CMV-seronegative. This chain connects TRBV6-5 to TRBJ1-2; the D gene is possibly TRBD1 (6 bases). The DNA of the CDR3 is TGTGCCAGCAGTCCCGGACAGAGCTATGGCTACACCTTC. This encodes CASSPGQSYGYTF.